This T cell receptor (beta chain) originates from a study of early T cells in non-severe SARS-CoV-2 infection (dated by TCRdb to the early 2020s). Study-level background: Bulk RNA from unsorted whole blood was used for TCR sequencing, so alpha and beta chains could not be paired.

This clonotype was seen at least ten times. Its binding antigen is unknown. There are no base qualities to consult, and no much larger clone falls within one base. The paper as a whole reports these results and caveats: VDJdb matching was skewed toward anti-spike CD8 responses and likely underestimated virus-specific expansions by missing private and CD4 specificities.

Receptors were amplified or captured by 5' RACE. The instrument was a NextSeq 500. Unique molecular identifiers were attached to individual cDNA molecules in the TCR library protocol so that sequencing error and PCR bias could be corrected. Sequencing covered both TCR alpha and beta chains, and within each sample the abundances of alpha and beta sequences were tightly co-correlated. Concerning the study's data processing: Decombinator V4 was used to annotate the V gene, J gene and CDR3 of the TCR sequences. Expanded TCRs were defined as changing significantly between any two time points under a Poisson model with p below 0.0001. TCR abundances were normalised to the total number of TCRs sequenced per sample and expressed as counts per million. MAIT TCRs were defined by TRAV1-2 paired with TRAJ12, TRAJ20 or TRAJ33, and iNKT TCRs by TRAV10 paired with TRAJ18. A search of VDJdb, accessed on 1 November 2021, was run for TCRs annotated to CMV, EBV and SARS-CoV-2, with TCRs annotated for multiple antigens excluded. TCRdb's own reprocessing of the public reads used fastp at Q25 and MiXCR and kept productive beta chains. Entries are consolidated by CDR3 protein sequence, retaining the most common genes and DNA. The V and J calls follow TCRdb's processing rather than the paper's. Within this sample are around 37,000 distinct CDR3 sequences, with more than 8% of them counted one time only. The leading ten clones occupy around 12% of the sample.

Trimming costs V 4 bases and J 6 bases, and their ends lie 16 bases apart. The CDR3, from cysteine to phenylalanine, totals 16 residues. Only the CDR3 portion is preserved as DNA: 48 bases, with reading frame beginning at the first base. From the germline V gene (reference sequence), CDR1 is SEHNR and CDR2 is FQNEAQ. Set within a cohort of healthcare workers in London, UK, this nested case-control study involved weekly PCR testing of nasopharyngeal swabs along with blood sampling. Healthcare workers were recruited between 23 and 31 March 2020, during the week of the UK lockdown, and were followed weekly for up to 16 weeks.

The sample consisted of whole blood. The source of this sequence is an adult who was a healthcare worker with PCR-confirmed SARS-CoV-2 infection or an uninfected control (not recorded which). The chain is made from TRBV7-9 and TRBJ1-6; matching of 5 bases hints at TRBD1 as the D gene. The CDR3 protein sequence reads: CASSSLLGRTNSPLHF. The DNA is TGTGCCAGCAGCTCCCTCCTGGGACGGACTAATTCACCCCTCCACTTT.